The 31 T cell receptor beta chains below come from one sample, sequenced in a study of OX40 agonist ivuxolimab in advanced cancers. Clones were sequenced by immunoSEQ multiplex PCR, and TCRdb holds only the in-frame ones, with some missing. The sample consists of about 77,000 clones, about 92% of them appearing once. The sample here was CD4+ or CD8+ T cells sorted from blood, taken in a trial of the OX40 agonist ivuxolimab. The source of these receptors is an adult with an advanced solid tumor such as melanoma, head and neck, liver or kidney cancer.

This sequence joins TRBV5-1 and TRBJ2-1; D possibly corresponds to TRBD2 (6 bases). The germline V and J ends were trimmed by 5 bases and 8 bases, with 26 bases remaining between them. Germline CDR1 SGHRS, CDR2 YFSETQ. The CDR3 covers 17 residues. The DNA for the CDR3 is TGCGCCAGCAGGCCTCTAGCGACCGTCGTCCTTTCGGATGAGCAGTTCTTC. This gives the protein CASRPLATVVLSDEQFF.

V is TRBV7-2 and J is TRBJ1-2, with 10 positions matching TRBD1. Germline V CDR1 and CDR2: SGHTA, FQGNSA. There are 17 residues in the CDR3. J gave up 0 bases and V 4 bases, and 8 bases lay outside the gene matches. Written as DNA, the CDR3 is TGTGCCAGCAGCTCTTTTGGGGACAGGGGTCCTAACTATGGCTACACCTTC. Translation gives CASSSFGDRGPNYGYTF.

This rearrangement joins TRBV19 to TRBJ2-2; D unclear. Germline assignment: CDR1 LNHDA and CDR2 SQIVND (reference sequence). V was pared by 3 bases and J by 6 bases, with 5 bases between. The length of the CDR3 is 12 residues. In DNA form, the CDR3 reads TGTGCCAGTAGTATCTGGGCCGGGGAGCTGTTTTTT. It is translated as CASSIWAGELFF.

The chain couples TRBV5-1 to TRBJ2-3; D unclear. The germline V gene encodes CDR1 SGHRS and CDR2 YFSETQ. Trimming removed 0 bases from V and 6 bases from J, with 14 bases in between. The CDR3 loop spans 15 amino acids. The CDR3 sequence is CASSLADTITDTQYF. In DNA form, the CDR3 reads TGCGCCAGCAGCTTGGCCGACACCATTACCGATACGCAGTATTTT.

The CDR3 is CASSFMGQSGAEQFF. CDR3 bases: TGTGCCAGCAGCTTTATGGGACAGTCCGGGGCTGAGCAGTTCTTC. The chain links TRBV11-2 to TRBJ2-1, with 7 bases aligning to TRBD1. The V segment lost 3 bases and the J segment 9 bases; nucleotides outside the gene matches: 11. This CDR3 contains 15 residues. Germline V gene sequence: CDR1 SGHAT, CDR2 FQNNGV.

The V and J genes are TRBV7-2 and TRBJ2-1; 7 bases match TRBD2. The germline V gene has CDR1 SGHTA and CDR2 FQGNSA. The CDR3 sequence is 15 residues long. The V segment lost 2 bases and the J segment 3 bases; nucleotides outside the gene matches: 4. The CDR3 protein is CASSLRDYSYNEQFF. The CDR3 DNA reads as TGTGCCAGCAGCTTACGGGACTACAGCTACAATGAGCAGTTCTTC.

This chain connects TRBV7-9 to TRBJ1-1; weak D call: TRBD1 (5 bases). This CDR3 has 14 amino acids. The germline CDR1 and CDR2 sequences are SEHNR and FQNEAQ (reference sequence). Deletions cut 4 bases from V and 3 bases from J, with 12 bases between. The CDR3: CASSSGQGYTEAFF. In DNA form, the CDR3 reads TGTGCCAGCAGCTCGGGGCAGGGTTACACTGAAGCTTTCTTT.

This clone has a single count. The chain carries TRBV6-6 and TRBJ1-1; 9 bases align to TRBD1. This CDR3 is 14 amino acids long. The V segment lost 5 bases and the J segment 0 bases; nucleotides outside the gene matches: 1. Germline lookup yields CDR1 MNHNY and CDR2 SVGAGI (reference sequence). The CDR3 sequence: CASSGTGLNTEAFF. CDR3 coding DNA: TGTGCCAGCAGTGGGACAGGGTTGAACACTGAAGCTTTCTTT.

The chain links TRBV10-3 to TRBJ2-5; possibly TRBD2 for D (6 bases). The germline V gene has CDR1 ENHRY and CDR2 SYGVKD. Between the trimmed V and J ends, which lost 0 bases and 4 bases, there was a span of 12 bases. This CDR3 is built from 15 residues. The CDR3 bases are TGTGCCATCAGTGAGTCGGGGGGAGCCGGAGAGACCCAGTACTTC. This gives the protein CAISESGGAGETQYF.

The chain joins TRBV28 to TRBJ2-1; D might be TRBD2 (5 bases). CDR1 and CDR2 from the germline V gene are MDHEN and SYDVKM. Trimming removed 5 bases at V and 14 bases at J, with 22 bases between. The CDR3 sequence is 14 residues long. The CDR3 spells CASSKSLPPGNKFF. CDR3 bases: TGTGCCAGCAGTAAAAGCCTACCCCCGGGAAATAAGTTCTTC.

CDR3 nucleotides: TGCGCCAGCAGCCCCGGGGCCGGGCACCGTCAGCCCCAGCATTTT. Translated, it gives CASSPGAGHRQPQHF. This chain links TRBV4-1 with TRBJ1-5, with a weak D call TRBD1 (5 bases). CDR1 is MGHRA, CDR2 YSYEKL, per germline. The CDR3 consists of 15 residues. The V and J ends lost 4 bases and 6 bases respectively, with 16 bases between them.

The V and J genes are TRBV6-5 and TRBJ2-2, with D possibly matching TRBD1 (6 bases). Deletions cut 8 bases from V and 5 bases from J, with 12 bases between. This CDR3 region has 13 residues. Germline loops: CDR1 MNHEY, CDR2 SVGAGI. The CDR3 is CASRQDMTGELFF. DNA of the CDR3: TGTGCCAGCCGACAGGATATGACCGGGGAGCTGTTTTTT.

This rearrangement joins TRBV19 to TRBJ2-3; D might be TRBD1 (6 bases). CDR1 is LNHDA, CDR2 SQIVND, per germline (reference sequence). There are 15 residues in the CDR3. V was cut by 5 bases and J by 0 bases, with 12 bases left in between. The CDR3 is CASSPQGFSTDTQYF. The CDR3 nucleotides read TGTGCCAGTAGTCCACAGGGTTTCAGCACAGATACGCAGTATTTT.

The V gene is TRBV7-2, the J gene TRBJ2-1; no reliable D call. Deletions cut 1 base from V and 2 bases from J, with 6 bases between. CDR1 and CDR2 (germline): SGHTA, FQGNSA. The CDR3 spans 14 residues. The CDR3 here is CASSLEGPYNEQFF. CDR3 DNA sequence: TGTGCCAGCAGCTTAGAGGGCCCCTACAATGAGCAGTTCTTC.

This clone has only one observation. The V and J genes are TRBV5-4 and TRBJ1-2; D uncertain. The CDR3 has 15 amino acids. V lost 3 bases to trimming and J lost 4 bases, with 16 bases between them. From germline, CDR1 is SGHNT and CDR2 YYREEE (reference sequence). The CDR3: CASSSAGGLGYGYTF. The CDR3 DNA follows: TGTGCCAGCAGCTCGGCTGGCGGTCTCGGCTATGGCTACACCTTC.

The chain recombines TRBV5-1 with TRBJ2-3; D gene unclear. The CDR3 is 12 amino acids. The V gene lost 0 bases and the J gene lost 5 bases, with 4 bases spanning the gap. Germline CDR1 SGHRS, CDR2 YFSETQ. The CDR3 sequence is CASSLVLDTQYF. CDR3 DNA sequence: TGCGCCAGCAGCTTGGTTCTAGATACGCAGTATTTT. Based on the CDR3 plus reference TRBV5-1 and TRBJ2-3, the full variable domain is KAGVTQTPRYLIKTRGQQVTLSCSPISGHRSVSWYQQTPGQGLQFLFEYFSETQRNKGNFPGRFSGRQFSNSRSEMNVSTLELGDSALYLCASSLVLDTQYFGPGTRLTVL.

V and J are TRBV5-4 and TRBJ1-5, with D possibly TRBD1 on 5 matching bases. Germline V lookup: CDR1 SGHNT, CDR2 YYREEE (reference sequence). Deletions cut 0 bases from V and 0 bases from J, with 7 bases between. This CDR3 has 15 amino acids. This chain's CDR3 is CASSLAGVSNQPQHF. Here the CDR3 DNA reads TGTGCCAGCAGCTTGGCGGGGGTTAGCAATCAGCCCCAGCATTTT.

This chain connects TRBV29-1 to TRBJ2-7; perhaps TRBD1 as D (6 bases). The CDR3 runs to 13 residues. The V and J ends lost 7 bases and 0 bases respectively, with 13 bases between them. Germline assignment: CDR1 SQVTM and CDR2 ANQGSEA. The CDR3 loop reads CSASGRGSYEQYF. In nucleotides, the CDR3 is TGCAGCGCTTCTGGCAGGGGCTCCTACGAGCAGTACTTC.

The chain recombines TRBV2 with TRBJ2-1; 7 bases match TRBD1. V shed 7 bases, J shed 0 bases, and the junction held 9 bases outside the gene matches. This CDR3 spans 16 amino acids. Germline loops: CDR1 SNHLY, CDR2 FYNNEI. The CDR3 here is CASTRQGPNSYNEQFF. CDR3 DNA: TGTGCCAGCACCCGACAGGGCCCCAACTCCTACAATGAGCAGTTCTTC.

The chain uses TRBV19 and TRBJ2-1; 10 nucleotides match TRBD2. Germline CDR1 and CDR2: LNHDA and SQIVND (reference sequence). The CDR3 is 15 amino acids. The J segment lost 2 bases and the V segment lost 4 bases, leaving 2 bases of the junction unmatched. The CDR3 coding sequence is TGTGCCAGTAGTAGGACTAGCGGAACCTACAATGAGCAGTTCTTC. Protein: CASSRTSGTYNEQFF.

The chain links TRBV14 to TRBJ2-1; unclear D gene. There are 14 residues in the CDR3. From germline, CDR1 is SGHDN and CDR2 FVKESK. V was cut by 2 bases and J by 3 bases, with 8 bases left in between. CDR3 residues: CASSQWNSYNEQFF. The CDR3 DNA is TGTGCCAGCAGCCAATGGAACAGCTACAATGAGCAGTTCTTC. Full variable domain (rest looked up from reference TRBV14 and TRBJ2-1): EAGVTQFPSHSVIEKGQTVTLRCDPISGHDNLYWYRRVMGKEIKFLLHFVKESKQDESGMPNNRFLAERTGGTYSTLKVQPAELEDSGVYFCASSQWNSYNEQFFGPGTRLTVL.

The chain joins TRBV28 to TRBJ1-5; 8 bases agree with TRBD1. V trimming: 7 bases; J trimming: 4 bases; junction bases outside the gene matches: 3. The CDR3 is 13 residues long. Germline CDR1 MDHEN, CDR2 SYDVKM. DNA for the CDR3: TGTGCCAGCACGGACAGGGATAATCAGCCCCAGCATTTT. It yields the protein CASTDRDNQPQHF.

The sample holds a few counts of this clone. This chain links TRBV29-1 with TRBJ2-1; D gene uncertain. Trimming shortened V by 8 bases and J by 10 bases, and 21 bases separated the two germline ends. Looked up from germline, CDR1 is SQVTM and CDR2 is ANQGSEA. This CDR3 has 13 amino acids. For the CDR3, the DNA is TGCAGCTTTGGACCATCTTTGGTCGAGGAGCAGTTCTTC. This sequence encodes CSFGPSLVEEQFF.

The gene calls are TRBV18 and TRBJ2-3; 9 bases are a match to TRBD1. Germline values: CDR1 KGHSH, CDR2 LQKENI. V lost 3 bases to trimming and J lost 2 bases; unmatched junction nucleotides: 9. There are 17 residues in the CDR3. CDR3 loop: CASSPVLGTGNTDTQYF. Written as DNA, the CDR3 is TGTGCCAGCTCACCGGTGCTGGGGACAGGGAACACAGATACGCAGTATTTT.

Written as DNA, the CDR3 is TGTGCCTGGACCCGGACAGATTATGGCTACACCTTC. Translating it yields CAWTRTDYGYTF. The chain joins TRBV30 to TRBJ1-2, with a weak D call TRBD1 (6 bases). CDR1 and CDR2 from the germline V gene are GTSNPN and SVGIG (reference sequence). This CDR3 region has 12 residues. V lost 4 bases to trimming and J lost 5 bases, with 11 bases between them.

The chain has TRBV10-1 and TRBJ2-3; D is possibly TRBD1 or TRBD2 (6 bases each). Per germline, CDR1 WNHNN and CDR2 SYGVQD (reference sequence). The CDR3 is made up of 12 amino acids. Trimming removed 11 bases at V and 7 bases at J, with 16 bases between. The CDR3 here is CAHLGGLHTQYF. CDR3 nucleotides: TGCGCCCATTTAGGGGGGCTTCATACGCAGTATTTT.

The rearrangement joins TRBV6-6 to TRBJ2-5; D is unclear. The CDR3 runs to 13 residues. Germline V lookup: CDR1 MNHNY, CDR2 SVGAGI (reference sequence). V gave up 7 bases and J gave up 2 bases, with 11 bases separating them. Written as DNA, the CDR3 is TGTGCCAGCAAGGACGCCGCTCAAGAGACCCAGTACTTC. Translated: CASKDAAQETQYF.

The V gene is TRBV5-5, the J gene TRBJ2-3; D uncertain. The CDR3 is 16 amino acids. V lost 4 bases to trimming and J lost 0 bases, with 15 bases between them. Per the germline V gene, CDR1 is SGHKS and CDR2 is YYEKEE (reference sequence). CDR3 loop: CASSPEARLSTDTQYF. The CDR3 DNA follows: TGTGCCAGCAGCCCTGAAGCGCGGTTAAGCACAGATACGCAGTATTTT.

V gene TRBV15 combines with J gene TRBJ2-1; no clear D. The CDR3 consists of 14 residues. Trimming cost V 0 bases and J 10 bases, with 13 bases left between them. The germline gives CDR1 LNHNV, CDR2 YYDKDF (reference sequence). CDR3 amino acids: CATSRDRPRPEQFF. CDR3 coding DNA: TGTGCCACCAGCAGAGATAGGCCTCGGCCGGAGCAGTTCTTC.

The J gene is TRBJ1-5, the V gene TRBV7-2, with 7 nucleotides matching TRBD1. The CDR3 covers 14 residues. Germline CDR1 and CDR2: SGHTA and FQGNSA. Germline trimming cut 5 bases from V and 8 bases from J; bases unmatched to any gene: 9. CDR3 loop: CASSPPGGYEPQHF. The CDR3, as DNA: TGTGCCAGCAGCCCGCCAGGGGGGTATGAGCCCCAGCATTTT.

This clone occurred once. This rearrangement joins TRBV7-2 to TRBJ2-2, with D perhaps matching TRBD2 (5 bases). V lost 3 bases to trimming and J lost 2 bases, with 7 bases between them. The CDR3 extends over 14 amino acids. CDR1 is SGHTA, CDR2 FQGNSA, per germline. Written as DNA, the CDR3 is TGTGCCAGCAGCTTGGGAGCCAACACCGGGGAGCTGTTTTTT. It encodes CASSLGANTGELFF.